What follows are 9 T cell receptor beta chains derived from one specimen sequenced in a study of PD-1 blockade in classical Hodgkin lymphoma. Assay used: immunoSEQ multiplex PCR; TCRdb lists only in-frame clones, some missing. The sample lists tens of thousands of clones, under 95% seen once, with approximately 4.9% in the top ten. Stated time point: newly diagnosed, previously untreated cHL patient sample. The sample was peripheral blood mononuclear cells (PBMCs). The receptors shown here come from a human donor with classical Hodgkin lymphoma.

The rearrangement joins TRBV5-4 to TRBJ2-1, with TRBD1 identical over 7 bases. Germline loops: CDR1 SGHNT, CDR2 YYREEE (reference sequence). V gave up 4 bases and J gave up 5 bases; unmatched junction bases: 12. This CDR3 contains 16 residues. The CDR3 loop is CASSPTPGQRDNEQFF. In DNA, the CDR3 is TGTGCCAGCAGCCCAACACCGGGACAGAGGGACAATGAGCAGTTCTTC. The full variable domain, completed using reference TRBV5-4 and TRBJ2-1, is ETGVTQSPTHLIKTRGQQVTLRCSSQSGHNTVSWYQQALGQGPQFIFQYYREEENGRGNFPPRFSGLQFPNYSSELNVNALELDDSALYLCASSPTPGQRDNEQFFGPGTRLTVL.

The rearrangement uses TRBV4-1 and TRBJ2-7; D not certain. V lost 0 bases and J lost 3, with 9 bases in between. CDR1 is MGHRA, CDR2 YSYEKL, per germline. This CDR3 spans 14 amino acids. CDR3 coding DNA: TGCGCCAGCAGCCAAGAGAAGGAAATCTACGAGCAGTACTTC. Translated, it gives CASSQEKEIYEQYF.

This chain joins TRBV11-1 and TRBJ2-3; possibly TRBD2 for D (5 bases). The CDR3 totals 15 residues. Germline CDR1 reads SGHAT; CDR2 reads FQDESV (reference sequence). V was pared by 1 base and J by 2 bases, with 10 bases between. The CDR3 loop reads CASSLGAGFTDTQYF. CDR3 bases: TGTGCCAGCAGCTTAGGGGCGGGCTTCACAGATACGCAGTATTTT.

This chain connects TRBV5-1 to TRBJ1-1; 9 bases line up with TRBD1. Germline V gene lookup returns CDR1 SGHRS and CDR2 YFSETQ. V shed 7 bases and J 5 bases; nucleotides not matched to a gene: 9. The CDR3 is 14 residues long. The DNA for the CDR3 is TGCGCCAGCTTCGACGACAGGGGGGAGACTGAAGCTTTCTTT. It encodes CASFDDRGETEAFF.

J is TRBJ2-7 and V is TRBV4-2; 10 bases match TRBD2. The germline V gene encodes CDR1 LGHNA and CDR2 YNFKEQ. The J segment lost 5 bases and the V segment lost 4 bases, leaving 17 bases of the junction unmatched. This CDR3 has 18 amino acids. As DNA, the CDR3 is TGTGCCAGCAGCCGGGCTCAGGCGGTTAGTAGCGGGAGGCACGAGCAGTACTTC. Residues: CASSRAQAVSSGRHEQYF.

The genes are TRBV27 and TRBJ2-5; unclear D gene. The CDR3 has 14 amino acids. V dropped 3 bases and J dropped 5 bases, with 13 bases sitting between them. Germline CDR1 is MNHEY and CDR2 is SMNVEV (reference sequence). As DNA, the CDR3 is TGTGCCAGCAGTTTTCGCCCCCCGTTGGAGACCCAGTACTTC. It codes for CASSFRPPLETQYF.

The CDR3 reads CASSHPGTYNEQFF. DNA of the CDR3: TGCGCCAGCAGCCACCCCGGGACCTACAATGAGCAGTTCTTC. V gene TRBV4-1 combines with J gene TRBJ2-1; D is perhaps TRBD2 (5 bases). Trimming took 3 bases from V and 2 from J, leaving 8 bases between them. In germline, CDR1 is MGHRA, CDR2 YSYEKL. This CDR3 has 14 residues.

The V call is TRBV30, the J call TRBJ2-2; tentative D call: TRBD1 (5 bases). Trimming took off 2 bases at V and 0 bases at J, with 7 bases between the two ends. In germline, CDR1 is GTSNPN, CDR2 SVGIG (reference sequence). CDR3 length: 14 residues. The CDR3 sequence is CAWSIGANTGELFF. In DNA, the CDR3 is TGTGCCTGGAGTATAGGGGCGAACACCGGGGAGCTGTTTTTT.

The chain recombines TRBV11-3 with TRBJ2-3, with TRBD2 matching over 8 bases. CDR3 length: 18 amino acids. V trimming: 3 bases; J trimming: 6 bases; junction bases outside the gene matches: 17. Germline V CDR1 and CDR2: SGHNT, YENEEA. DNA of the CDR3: TGTGCCAGCAGCTTTCCCCACGGCCACGAGCAGCGGGGGGATACGCAGTATTTT. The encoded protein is CASSFPHGHEQRGDTQYF.